This TCR beta chain was sequenced for a study of T cell responses to AZD1222 COVID-19 vaccine. Findings of the study overall: Donors in the cohort were predominantly white British and more often female, and clonal diversity was possibly underestimated. At baseline, seropositivity was found in only a handful of AZD1222 recipients. CD4 TCRs linked to vaccination spanned spike, dominating at 160-218 and 743-854.

The CDR3 consists of 18 residues. V lost 3 bases and J lost 6, with 23 bases in between. Germline V gene data show CDR1 as KGHSH and CDR2 as LQKENI. The repertoire was sequenced with immunoSEQ multiplex PCR; TCRdb's copy has only in-frame clones and lacks some. In the table there are fewer than 100,000 clones, almost 90% of which are singletons. Of note for this clone: Antigen unknown.

This clonotype was sampled from an adult in good health. Sequenced material: peripheral blood, taken on day 0 of AZD1222 vaccination. This chain uses TRBV18 with TRBJ2-2, with D possibly being TRBD2 (7 bases). The CDR3 sequence is CASSPRLLGGPEAGELFF. The CDR3 DNA sequence: TGTGCCAGCTCACCCCGACTACTCGGGGGGCCTGAGGCCGGGGAGCTGTTTTTT.